The clone carrying this T cell receptor beta chain was counted a few times. This specimen comes from a study of blood T cell repertoires in COVID-19. Study at large: COVID-19 samples, acute and convalescent, were from the United States, Italy and Spain. T cells, B-cell-depleted T cells, or PBMCs supplied cDNA or gDNA.

There are 16 residues in the CDR3. Germline CDR1 SGHAT, CDR2 FQNNGV. J lost 7 bases, V lost 3 bases, and 8 bases had no gene match. Authors' data handling: Nucleated cell counts were estimated from reference gene primer amplification. Repertoires were generated with immunoSEQ multiplex PCR, while TCRdb's copy carries only in-frame clones and drops some. The V and J calls and clone size were taken over from that table, and D and trimming were inferred from the DNA. The table lists 120,000 or so clones, roughly 80% of them singletons. The specimen was peripheral blood. The chain joins TRBV11-2 to TRBJ2-1, with TRBD2 identical over 11 bases. This clonotype was sampled from a woman in her 30s who had recovered from COVID-19. The chain's CDR3 is CASSFLAGGPGNEQFF. DNA of the CDR3: TGTGCCAGCAGCTTTTTAGCGGGAGGGCCGGGAAATGAGCAGTTCTTC.